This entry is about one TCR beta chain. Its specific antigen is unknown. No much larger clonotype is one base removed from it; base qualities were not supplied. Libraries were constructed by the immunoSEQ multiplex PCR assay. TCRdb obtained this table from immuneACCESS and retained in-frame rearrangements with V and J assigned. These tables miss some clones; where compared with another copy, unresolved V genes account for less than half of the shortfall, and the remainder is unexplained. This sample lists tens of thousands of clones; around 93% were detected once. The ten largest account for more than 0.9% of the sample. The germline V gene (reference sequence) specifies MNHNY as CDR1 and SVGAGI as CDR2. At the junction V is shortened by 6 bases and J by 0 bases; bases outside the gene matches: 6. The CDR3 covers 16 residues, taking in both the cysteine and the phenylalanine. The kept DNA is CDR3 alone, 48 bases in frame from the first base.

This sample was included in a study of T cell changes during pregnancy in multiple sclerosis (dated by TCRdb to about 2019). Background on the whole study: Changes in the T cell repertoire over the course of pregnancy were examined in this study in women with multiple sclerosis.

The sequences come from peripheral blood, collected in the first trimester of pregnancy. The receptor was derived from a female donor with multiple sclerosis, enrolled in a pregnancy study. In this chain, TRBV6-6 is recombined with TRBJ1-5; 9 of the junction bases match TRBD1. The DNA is TGTGCCAGCAGCCGTGGACAGGGGTATAGCAATCAGCCCCAGCATTTT. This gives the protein CASSRGQGYSNQPQHF.